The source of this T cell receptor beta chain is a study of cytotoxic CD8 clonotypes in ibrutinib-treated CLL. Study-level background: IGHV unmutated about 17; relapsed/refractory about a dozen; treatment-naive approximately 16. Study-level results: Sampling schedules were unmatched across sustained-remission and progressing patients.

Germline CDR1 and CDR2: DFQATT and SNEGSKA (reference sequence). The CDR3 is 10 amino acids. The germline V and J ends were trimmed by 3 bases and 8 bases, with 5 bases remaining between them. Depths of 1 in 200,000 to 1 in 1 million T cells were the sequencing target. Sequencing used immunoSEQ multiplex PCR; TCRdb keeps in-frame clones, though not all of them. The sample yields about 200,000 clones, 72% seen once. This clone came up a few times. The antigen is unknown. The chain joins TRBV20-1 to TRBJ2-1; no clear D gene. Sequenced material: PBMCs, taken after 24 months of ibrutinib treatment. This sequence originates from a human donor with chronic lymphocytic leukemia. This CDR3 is CSASLDEQFF. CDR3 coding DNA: TGCAGTGCTAGCTTAGATGAGCAGTTCTTC.